Sequencing of this T cell receptor (beta chain) was carried out in a study of blood T cell repertoires in COVID-19 (dated by TCRdb to about 2020). With regard to the full study: Collaborator samples came from the United States, Italy and Spain and covered acute and convalescent phases of COVID-19. The prospective study material was composed of cDNA or gDNA derived from T cells, B-cell-depleted T cells, or PBMCs. Subjects who had been exposed to COVID-19, were actively infected with it, or had recovered from it provided the deeply sampled blood TCRbeta repertoires that made up the dataset. The repertoires were released in a freely available public database meant as a resource for research on the immune response to SARS-CoV-2. The samples were drawn from the first 160 participants of the ongoing ImmuneRACE study and from 1,254 subjects provided by 6 global collaborators. A de-identified subject ID, COVID-19 status, age in years and sex were almost always included in the sample metadata. HLA class I and class II types, where available, came from metadata supplied by the sample provider rather than from assay-based typing. Summary of the overall study and its limitations: Clinical and demographic metadata were provided uncurated, with the amount varying by source and participant.

About this clone itself: Which antigen it targets is not known. The sample holds no much larger clone one base away, and base qualities are not on file.

In Seattle, one collaborating source enrolled patients while the infection was active and tracked those patients longitudinally over the course of disease. Each collaborating institution followed its own protocols to collect whole blood in K2EDTA tubes. Collaborator samples were shipped for TCRbeta analysis as frozen whole blood, isolated PBMCs, or DNA extracted from either sample type. Trimmed from V: 6 bases; trimmed from J: 2 bases; junction bases lacking a gene match: 3. For CDR1 and CDR2, the germline V gene lists KGHDR and SFDVKD. The CDR3 holds 14 amino acids from the cysteine to the phenylalanine. Just the 42-base CDR3 DNA is kept, in frame starting at base 1. The immunoSEQ Assay, a bias-controlled multiplex PCR, was used to amplify TCRbeta CDR3 regions from genomic DNA. The study's own analysis went as follows. Nucleated cell counts per sample were estimated from amplification of reference gene primers within the assay. To quantify the absolute abundance of each unique TCRbeta CDR3 rearrangement, sequence reads were collapsed and filtered. For each sample, productive Simpson clonality was calculated as the square root of Simpson's diversity index over productive rearrangements. TCRdb's version of the immuneACCESS table is confined to in-frame rearrangements and falls short of the full clone set. An unresolved V gene accounts for under half of the shortfall where checked; the remainder is of unknown origin. V, J and clone size are those of that table, while D and trimming were read from the DNA. The sample has roughly 86,000 clones on record, roughly 88% of them singletons. The ten largest clones take up just over 3% of the sample.

The sample was peripheral blood. The TCR sequence derives from a woman aged 80 or older with COVID-19, enrolled during active disease. This receptor chain uses TRBV24-1 and TRBJ2-1, with 7 junctional bases fitting TRBD1. The DNA sequence follows: TGTGCCACCAGTCCAGACAGGGCCTACAATGAGCAGTTCTTC. Its protein reads: CATSPDRAYNEQFF.